Listed below are T cell receptor beta chains from one sample, sequenced in a study of blood T cell repertoires in COVID-19. The protocol was immunoSEQ multiplex PCR, while the TCRdb copy is restricted to in-frame clones and leaves out a portion. The sample has some 150,000 clones, about 79% seen once; the top ten hold over 4%. Sequencing was carried out using peripheral blood. Every receptor here comes from a woman aged 80 or older with active or convalescent COVID-19. CDR3s include the opening cysteine and the closing phenylalanine or tryptophan. The D gene is left open where the match is weak.

j_call d_call v_call cdr3_aa
TRBJ2-5 NA TRBV6-6 CASNTGYRQETQYF
TRBJ1-4 NA TRBV2 CASSGRQAGYEKLFF
TRBJ1-6 NA TRBV5-5 CASSFGAASSPLHF
TRBJ2-3 TRBD2 TRBV18 CASSPGLAGADTQYF
TRBJ1-2 NA TRBV12-3/TRBV12-4 CASSFGTVVGYTF
TRBJ1-2 NA TRBV12-3/TRBV12-4 CASSFVLNYGYTF
TRBJ2-2 NA TRBV12-3/TRBV12-4 CASSDKNTGELFF
TRBJ1-1 NA TRBV3-1/TRBV3-2 CASSQGQGTAFF
TRBJ2-1 TRBD2 TRBV14 CASSQDLGTSGGYYNEQFF
TRBJ1-1 NA TRBV3-1/TRBV3-2 CASSHGGLTEAFF
TRBJ1-4 NA TRBV5-1 CASSFGRDANEKLFF
TRBJ2-3 NA TRBV3-1/TRBV3-2 CASSQDYTDTQYF
TRBJ1-5 NA TRBV19 CASSSREYSNQPQHF
TRBJ2-5 TRBD1 TRBV18 CASSRDRGSSQETQYF
TRBJ1-6 NA TRBV5-1 CASSFSGNSPLHF
TRBJ1-1 NA TRBV12-3/TRBV12-4 CASRAGTTTEAFF
TRBJ1-5 NA TRBV5-1 CASSFSGMSNQPQHF
TRBJ2-3 NA TRBV18 CASSQGRADTQYF
TRBJ2-1 TRBD2 TRBV7-6 CASSLGTSGLYNEQFF
TRBJ2-3 NA TRBV7-2 CASKHTGTDTQYF
TRBJ1-2 NA TRBV2 CASSEALNYGYTF
TRBJ2-3 TRBD1 TRBV5-6 CASSFRDRVTDTQYF
TRBJ1-2 TRBD1 TRBV6-5 CASSWGQGDGYTF
TRBJ1-1 NA TRBV5-1 CASSLAGGSNTEAFF
TRBJ1-2 NA TRBV12-3/TRBV12-4 CASTLGGFGYTF
TRBJ1-1 NA TRBV27 CASTLGRGVGRAFF
TRBJ2-5 TRBD2 TRBV3-1/TRBV3-2 CASTGLAGGETQYF
TRBJ2-2 TRBD2 TRBV5-1 CASSDSGGAGELFF
TRBJ1-5 NA TRBV25-1 CASSEDSTNQPQHF
TRBJ1-1 NA TRBV19 CASSSQGIGAEAFF
TRBJ2-2 NA TRBV28 CASKNRVSTGELFF
TRBJ1-2 NA TRBV3-1/TRBV3-2 CASSQDTPRGYTF
NA NA TRBV6-2/TRBV6-3 CASSYVGANNEQFF
TRBJ1-1 TRBD1 TRBV5-6 CASSLDIRGLGEAFF
TRBJ2-1 NA TRBV6-5 CASSEARGYNEQFF
TRBJ2-3 NA TRBV11-2 CASSLTGVHTDTQYF
TRBJ2-5 TRBD2 TRBV7-2 CASSVLAGQETQYF
TRBJ2-1 NA TRBV5-1 CASSVEGNYNEQFF
TRBJ1-2 NA TRBV27 CASSGRGYGYTF
TRBJ1-4 TRBD1 TRBV2 CASRDRGTNEKLFF